This T cell receptor (beta chain) was retrieved from a study of blood T cell repertoires in COVID-19. Looking at the study overall: PBMCs, B-cell-depleted T cells, or T cells provided the cDNA or gDNA that made up the material.

The CDR3 runs to 13 residues. The V end lost 0 bases, the J end lost 5 bases, and 6 bases lay between the germline ends. Germline V gene sequence: CDR1 SGHNT, CDR2 YYREEE (reference sequence). Seattle's enrolled individuals joined amid active infection and were then monitored longitudinally. Clones were sequenced by immunoSEQ multiplex PCR, and TCRdb holds only the in-frame ones, with some missing. Among 200,000 to 300,000 clones listed, around 90% were seen once. Sequencing input: peripheral blood. The receptor was isolated from a man younger than 40 with COVID-19, enrolled during active disease. The V call is TRBV5-4, the J call TRBJ2-1, with D unclear. The chain's CDR3 is CASSLEQNNEQFF. In nucleotides, the CDR3 is TGTGCCAGCAGCTTGGAACAGAACAATGAGCAGTTCTTC.